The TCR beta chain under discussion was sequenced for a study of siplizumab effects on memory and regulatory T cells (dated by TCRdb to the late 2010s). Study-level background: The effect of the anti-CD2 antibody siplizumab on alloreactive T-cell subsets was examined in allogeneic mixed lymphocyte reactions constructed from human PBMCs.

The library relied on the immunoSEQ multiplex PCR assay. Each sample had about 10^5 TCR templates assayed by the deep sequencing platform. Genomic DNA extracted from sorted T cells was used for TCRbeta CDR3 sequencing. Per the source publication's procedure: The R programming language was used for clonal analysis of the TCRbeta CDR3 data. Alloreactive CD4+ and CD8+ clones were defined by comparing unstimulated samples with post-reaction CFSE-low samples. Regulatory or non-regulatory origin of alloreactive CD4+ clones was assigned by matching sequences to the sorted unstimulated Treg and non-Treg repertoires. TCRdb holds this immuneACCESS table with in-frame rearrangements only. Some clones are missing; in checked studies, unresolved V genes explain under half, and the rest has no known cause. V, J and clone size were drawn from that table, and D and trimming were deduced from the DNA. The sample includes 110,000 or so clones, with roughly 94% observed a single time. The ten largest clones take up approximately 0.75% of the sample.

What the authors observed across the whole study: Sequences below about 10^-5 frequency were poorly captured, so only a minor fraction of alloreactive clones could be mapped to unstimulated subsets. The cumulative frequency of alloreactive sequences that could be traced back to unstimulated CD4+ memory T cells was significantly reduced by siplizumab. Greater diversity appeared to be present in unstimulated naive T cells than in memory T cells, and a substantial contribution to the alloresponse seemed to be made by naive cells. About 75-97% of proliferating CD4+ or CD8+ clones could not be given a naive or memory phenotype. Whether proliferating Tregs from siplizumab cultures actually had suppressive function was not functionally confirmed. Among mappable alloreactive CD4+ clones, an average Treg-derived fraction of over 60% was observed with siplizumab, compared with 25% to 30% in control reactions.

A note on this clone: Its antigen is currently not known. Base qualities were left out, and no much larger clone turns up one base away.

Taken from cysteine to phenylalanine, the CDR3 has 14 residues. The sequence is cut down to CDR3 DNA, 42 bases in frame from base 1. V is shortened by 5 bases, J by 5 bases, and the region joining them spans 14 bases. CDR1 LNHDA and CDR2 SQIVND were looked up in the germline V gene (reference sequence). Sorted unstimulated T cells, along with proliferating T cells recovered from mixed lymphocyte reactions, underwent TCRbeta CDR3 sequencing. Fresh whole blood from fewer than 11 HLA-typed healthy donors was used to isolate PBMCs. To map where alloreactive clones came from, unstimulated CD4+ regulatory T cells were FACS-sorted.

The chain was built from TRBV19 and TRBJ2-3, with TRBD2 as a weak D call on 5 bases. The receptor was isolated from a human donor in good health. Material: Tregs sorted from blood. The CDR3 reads CASSQNLEVDTQYF. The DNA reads TGTGCCAGTAGTCAAAACCTGGAGGTAGATACGCAGTATTTT. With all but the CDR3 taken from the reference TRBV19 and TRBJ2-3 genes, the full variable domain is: DGGITQSPKYLFRKEGQNVTLSCEQNLNHDAMYWYRQDPGQGLRLIYYSQIVNDFQKGDIAEGYSVSREKKESFPLTVTSAQKNPTAFYLCASSQNLEVDTQYFGPGTRLTVL.